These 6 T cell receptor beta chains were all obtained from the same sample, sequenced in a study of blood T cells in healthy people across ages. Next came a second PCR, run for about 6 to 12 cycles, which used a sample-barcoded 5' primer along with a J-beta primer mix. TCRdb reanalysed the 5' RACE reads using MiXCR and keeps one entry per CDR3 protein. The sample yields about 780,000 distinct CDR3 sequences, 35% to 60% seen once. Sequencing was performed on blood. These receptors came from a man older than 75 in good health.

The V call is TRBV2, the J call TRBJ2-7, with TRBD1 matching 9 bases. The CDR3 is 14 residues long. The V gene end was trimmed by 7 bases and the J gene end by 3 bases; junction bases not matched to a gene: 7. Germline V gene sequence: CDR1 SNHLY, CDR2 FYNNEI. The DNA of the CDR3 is TGTGCCAGCAACCTGGACAGGGGAATCTACGAGCAGTACTTC. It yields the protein CASNLDRGIYEQYF.

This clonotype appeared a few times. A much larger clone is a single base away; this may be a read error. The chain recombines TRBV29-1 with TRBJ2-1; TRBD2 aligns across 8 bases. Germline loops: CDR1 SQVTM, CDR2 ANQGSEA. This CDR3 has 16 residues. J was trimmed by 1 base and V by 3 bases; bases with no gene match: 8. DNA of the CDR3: TGCAGCGTTGAGGGACGAGCGGGAGAATCCTACAATGAGCAGTTCTTC. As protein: CSVEGRAGESYNEQFF.

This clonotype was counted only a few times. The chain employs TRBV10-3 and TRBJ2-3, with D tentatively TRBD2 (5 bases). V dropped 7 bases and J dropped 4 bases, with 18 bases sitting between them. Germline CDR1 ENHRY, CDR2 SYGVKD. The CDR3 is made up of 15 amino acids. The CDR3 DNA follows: TGTGCCATCAACGTGGGAGAGGCAATCTCAGATACGCAGTATTTT. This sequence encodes CAINVGEAISDTQYF.

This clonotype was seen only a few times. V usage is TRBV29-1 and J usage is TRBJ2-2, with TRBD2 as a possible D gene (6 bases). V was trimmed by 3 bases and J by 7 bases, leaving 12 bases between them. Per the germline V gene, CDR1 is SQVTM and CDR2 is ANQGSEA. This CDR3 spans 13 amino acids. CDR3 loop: CSVDSGVSGELFF. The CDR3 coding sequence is TGCAGCGTTGATTCGGGAGTTAGCGGGGAGCTGTTTTTT.

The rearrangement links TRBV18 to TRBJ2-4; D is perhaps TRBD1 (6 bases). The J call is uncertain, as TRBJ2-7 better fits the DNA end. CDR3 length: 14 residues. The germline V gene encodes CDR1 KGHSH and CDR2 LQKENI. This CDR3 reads CASSLQGKGYEQYF. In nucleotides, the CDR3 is TGTGCCAGCTCACTCCAGGGGAAGGGGTACGAGCAGTACTTC.

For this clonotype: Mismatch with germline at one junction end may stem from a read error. CDR3 nucleotides: TGTGCCGGCAGCTTGTGGGGACAGGGACCGGTCCAAGAGACCCAGTACTTC. This gives the protein CAGSLWGQGPVQETQYF. The gene calls are TRBV5-8 and TRBJ2-5, with 9 bases that match TRBD1. The CDR3 has 17 residues. CDR1 and CDR2 (germline): SGHTS, YDEGEE.